The entry below gives a single T cell receptor beta chain sequence along with its context. Germline CDR1 LNHDA, CDR2 SQIVND (reference sequence). The CDR3 length is 15 residues. V was clipped by 7 bases and J by 5 bases; unmatched bases: 9. TCRdb's copy holds only in-frame clones and misses some; the assay was immunoSEQ multiplex PCR. Here the sample spans 120,000 or so clones, less than 95% being singletons. This entry belongs to a study of control samples from healthy donors and cancer patients. Sequencing was performed on blood. The clonotype comes from a man in his late teens or twenties in good health. The chain joins TRBV19 to TRBJ2-3; 10 positions match TRBD1. The CDR3 here is CASKLGQGQEDTQYF. In DNA form, the CDR3 reads TGTGCCAGTAAATTGGGACAGGGGCAGGAAGATACGCAGTATTTT.